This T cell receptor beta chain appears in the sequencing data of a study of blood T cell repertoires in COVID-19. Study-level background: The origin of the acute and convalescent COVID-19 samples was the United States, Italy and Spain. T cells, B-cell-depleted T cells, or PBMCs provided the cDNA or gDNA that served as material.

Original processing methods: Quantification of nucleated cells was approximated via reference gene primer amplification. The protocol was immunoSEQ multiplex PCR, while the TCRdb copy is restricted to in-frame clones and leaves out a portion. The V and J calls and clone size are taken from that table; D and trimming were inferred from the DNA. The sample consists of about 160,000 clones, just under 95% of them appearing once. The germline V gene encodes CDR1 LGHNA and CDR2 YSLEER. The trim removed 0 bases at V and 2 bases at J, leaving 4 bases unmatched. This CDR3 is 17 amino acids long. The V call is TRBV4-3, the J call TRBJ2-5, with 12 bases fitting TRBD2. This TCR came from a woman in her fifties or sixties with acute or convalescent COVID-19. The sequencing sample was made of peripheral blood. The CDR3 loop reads CASSQDRLAGGQETQYF. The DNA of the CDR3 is TGCGCCAGCAGCCAAGATAGGCTAGCGGGAGGGCAAGAGACCCAGTACTTC.